This T cell receptor (beta chain) was recorded in a study of response to subunit inactivated influenza vaccine. Whole-study findings and limits: Authors suggested each seasonal flu vaccination may recruit only limited numbers of new T cells.

This clonotype was picked up a small number of times. The antigen remains undetermined. TCRdb processed the RT-PCR reads anew with MiXCR; each CDR3 protein has one entry. The table has some 800,000 distinct CDR3 sequences, 21% seen once; the top ten hold about 9.4%. The germline V gene has CDR1 LNHDA and CDR2 SQIVND (reference sequence). V dropped 1 base and J dropped 2; count of bases not matched to a gene: 6. The CDR3 totals 16 residues. The material sequenced was PBMCs from blood, taken roughly 5 days after vaccination. The receptor comes from a man aged 50 or older who received an inactivated influenza vaccine. The V call is TRBV19, the J call TRBJ2-7, with 9 bases that match TRBD2. Written as DNA, the CDR3 is TGTGCCAGTAGTATAGCCCGCGGGAGGGATACCTACGAGCAGTACTTC. Translated, it gives CASSIARGRDTYEQYF.